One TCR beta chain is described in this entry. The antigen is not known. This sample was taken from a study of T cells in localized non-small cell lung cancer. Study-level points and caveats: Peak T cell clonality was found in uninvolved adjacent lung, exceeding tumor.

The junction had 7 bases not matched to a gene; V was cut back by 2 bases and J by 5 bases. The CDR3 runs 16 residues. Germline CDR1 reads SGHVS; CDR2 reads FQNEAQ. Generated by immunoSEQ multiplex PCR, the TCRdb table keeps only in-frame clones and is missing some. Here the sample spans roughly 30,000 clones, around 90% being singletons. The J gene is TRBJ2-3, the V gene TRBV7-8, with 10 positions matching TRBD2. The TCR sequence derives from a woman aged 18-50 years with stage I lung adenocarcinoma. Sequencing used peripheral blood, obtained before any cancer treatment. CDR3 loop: CASSLWLAGVKDTQYF. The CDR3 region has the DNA TGTGCCAGCAGCTTATGGCTAGCGGGAGTGAAAGATACGCAGTATTTT.